This is a list of T cell receptor beta chains from one sample in a study of T cell responses to AZD1222 COVID-19 vaccine. Produced via immunoSEQ multiplex PCR; TCRdb's table is partial and in-frame only. The repertoire holds about 110,000 clones, with around 95% as singletons. The material sequenced was peripheral blood, taken on day 0 of AZD1222 vaccination. Every receptor here comes from an adult in good health. Both conserved end residues are trimmed from each CDR3.

TRBV2	TRBJ1-1	ASSESEVLRGAF
TRBV19	TRBJ1-1	ASSIDPGQGNTEAF
TRBV11-2	TRBJ1-1	ATTRGAQSFRNTEAF
TRBV5-6	TRBJ1-1	ASSLEGNTEAF
TRBV27	TRBJ2-5	ASSLSRTSGQETQY
TRBV28	TRBJ1-5	ASSLKFQRTGYPNQPQH
TRBV6-6	TRBJ2-1	ASKDSGLAGNEQF
TRBV6-6	TRBJ2-6	ASSLILQGSGANVLT
TRBV12-3/TRBV12-4	TRBJ1-2	ASSVSNYGYT
TRBV6-5	TRBJ2-1	ASSYQGEQF
TRBV14	TRBJ1-1	ASSQEGALNTEAF
TRBV5-1	TRBJ1-5	ASSLEAGTGVQPQH
TRBV10-3	TRBJ1-2	AISVRDNYGYT
TRBV19	TRBJ2-3	ASSITPLGLEMADTQY
TRBV12-5	TRBJ1-3	ASGLGTGASGNTIY
TRBV13	TRBJ1-3	ASSSTGSGNTIY
TRBV19	TRBJ1-2	ASGQGRDYGYT
TRBV19	TRBJ1-5	ASSRQGSSNQPQH
TRBV28	TRBJ1-2	ASRKEGRLSNPYGYT
TRBV4-3	TRBJ1-5	ASSQDRLSNQPQH
TRBV2	TRBJ1-1	ASSRDRGYTEAF
TRBV12-5	TRBJ2-4	ASGLVNLPPH
TRBV2	TRBJ2-2	ASSARGALMNTGELF
TRBV29-1	TRBJ2-5	SVEGLAGYQETQY
TRBV7-9	TRBJ2-4	ASSFSDKNIQY
TRBV27	TRBJ1-4	ASRDVNEKLF
TRBV7-3	TRBJ2-1	ASSLGRALRNEQF
TRBV12-3/TRBV12-4	TRBJ1-2	ASSRPTYGYT
TRBV5-1	TRBJ1-6	ASSEGDTSSPLH
TRBV5-6	TRBJ2-3	ASSLDRGRGDTQY
TRBV19	TRBJ1-1	ASSPNPRVYTEAF
TRBV6-5	TRBJ2-1	ASSSLAEVTNEQF
TRBV19	TRBJ1-6	ASSIGVATANSPLH
TRBV5-4	TRBJ1-1	ASSFGGQVSTEAF
TRBV6-2/TRBV6-3	TRBJ2-7	ASSAYRGNDEQY
TRBV9	TRBJ1-1	ASSESGAWGTEAF
TRBV27	TRBJ2-7	ASSLSRGSYEQY